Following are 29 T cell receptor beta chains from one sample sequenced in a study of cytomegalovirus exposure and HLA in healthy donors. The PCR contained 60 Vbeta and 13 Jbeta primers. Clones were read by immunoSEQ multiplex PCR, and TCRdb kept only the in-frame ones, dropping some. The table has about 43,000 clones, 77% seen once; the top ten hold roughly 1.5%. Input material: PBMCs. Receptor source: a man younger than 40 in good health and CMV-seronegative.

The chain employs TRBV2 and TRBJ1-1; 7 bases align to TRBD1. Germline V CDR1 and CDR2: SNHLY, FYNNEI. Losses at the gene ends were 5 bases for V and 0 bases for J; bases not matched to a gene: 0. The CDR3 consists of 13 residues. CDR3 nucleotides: TGTGCCAGCAGTCAGGGGGTGAACACTGAAGCTTTCTTT. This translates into CASSQGVNTEAFF.

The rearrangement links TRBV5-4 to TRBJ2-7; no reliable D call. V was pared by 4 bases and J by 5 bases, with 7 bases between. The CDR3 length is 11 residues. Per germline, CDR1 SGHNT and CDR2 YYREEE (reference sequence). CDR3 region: CASSHGNEQYF. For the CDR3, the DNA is TGTGCCAGCAGCCATGGCAACGAGCAGTACTTC. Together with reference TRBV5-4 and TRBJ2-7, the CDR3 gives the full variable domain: ETGVTQSPTHLIKTRGQQVTLRCSSQSGHNTVSWYQQALGQGPQFIFQYYREEENGRGNFPPRFSGLQFPNYSSELNVNALELDDSALYLCASSHGNEQYFGPGTRLTVT.

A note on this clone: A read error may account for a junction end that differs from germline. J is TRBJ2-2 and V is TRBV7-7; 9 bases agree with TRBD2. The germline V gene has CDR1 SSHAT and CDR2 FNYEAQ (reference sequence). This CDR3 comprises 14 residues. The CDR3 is CAVASGRRAGEPFF. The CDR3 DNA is TGTGCCGTTGCCAGCGGGAGGAGGGCCGGGGAGCCGTTTTTT. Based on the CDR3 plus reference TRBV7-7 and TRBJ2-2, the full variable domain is GAGVSQSPRYKVTKRGQDVTLRCDPISSHATLYWYQQALGQGPEFLTYFNYEAQPDKSGLPSDRFSAERPEGSISTLTIQRTEQRDSAMYRCAVASGRRAGEPFFGEGSRLTVL.

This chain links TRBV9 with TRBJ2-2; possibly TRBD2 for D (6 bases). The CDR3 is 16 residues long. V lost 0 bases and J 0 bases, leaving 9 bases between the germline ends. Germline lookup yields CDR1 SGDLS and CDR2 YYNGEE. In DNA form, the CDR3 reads TGTGCCAGCAGCGTAGACGCGGGGACGAACACCGGGGAGCTGTTTTTT. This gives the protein CASSVDAGTNTGELFF.

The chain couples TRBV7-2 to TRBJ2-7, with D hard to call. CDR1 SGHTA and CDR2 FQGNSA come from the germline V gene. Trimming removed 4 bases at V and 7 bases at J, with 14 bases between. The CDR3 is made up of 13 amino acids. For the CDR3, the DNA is TGTGCCAGCAGCTCCGGGTCCACCCGAGAGCAGTACTTC. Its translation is CASSSGSTREQYF.

In DNA form, the CDR3 reads TGTGCCAGTAGTATTGAACGTAGACTAGCCAAAAACATTCAGTACTTC. Translation gives CASSIERRLAKNIQYF. This chain connects TRBV19 to TRBJ2-4; D gene ambiguous. This CDR3 has 16 amino acids. Between the trimmed V and J ends, which lost 3 bases and 0 bases, there was a span of 12 bases. Germline V gene data show CDR1 as LNHDA and CDR2 as SQIVND (reference sequence).

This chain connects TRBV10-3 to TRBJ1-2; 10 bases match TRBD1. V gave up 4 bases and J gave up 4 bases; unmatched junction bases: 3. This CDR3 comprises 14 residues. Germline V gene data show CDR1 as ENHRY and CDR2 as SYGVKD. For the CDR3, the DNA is TGTGCCATCAGTGTCCGGGACAGGGGCTATGGCTACACCTTC. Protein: CAISVRDRGYGYTF.

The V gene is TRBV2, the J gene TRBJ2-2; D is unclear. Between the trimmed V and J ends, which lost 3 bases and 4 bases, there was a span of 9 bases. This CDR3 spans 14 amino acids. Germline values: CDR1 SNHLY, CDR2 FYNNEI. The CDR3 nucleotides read TGTGCCAGCAGTGAGAGGCAGATCACCGGGGAGCTGTTTTTT. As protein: CASSERQITGELFF.

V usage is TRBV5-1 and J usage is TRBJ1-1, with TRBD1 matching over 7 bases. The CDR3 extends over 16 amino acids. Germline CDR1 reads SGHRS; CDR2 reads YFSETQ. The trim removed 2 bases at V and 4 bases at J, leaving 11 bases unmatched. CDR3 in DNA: TGCGCCAGCAGCTTCAACAGGGGTGGTTCGGGCACTGAAGCTTTCTTT. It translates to CASSFNRGGSGTEAFF. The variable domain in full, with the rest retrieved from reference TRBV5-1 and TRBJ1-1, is KAGVTQTPRYLIKTRGQQVTLSCSPISGHRSVSWYQQTPGQGLQFLFEYFSETQRNKGNFPGRFSGRQFSNSRSEMNVSTLELGDSALYLCASSFNRGGSGTEAFFGQGTRLTVV.

The CDR3 sequence: CASSFQGASGELFF. CDR3 bases: TGCGCCAGCAGCTTCCAGGGGGCCTCCGGGGAGCTGTTTTTT. The chain is built from TRBV5-1 and TRBJ2-2, with 8 bases aligning to TRBD1. This CDR3 has 14 residues. Trimming took 2 bases from V and 6 from J; bases not matched to a gene: 3. Germline loops: CDR1 SGHRS, CDR2 YFSETQ. The variable domain in full, completed from reference TRBV5-1 and TRBJ2-2, reads KAGVTQTPRYLIKTRGQQVTLSCSPISGHRSVSWYQQTPGQGLQFLFEYFSETQRNKGNFPGRFSGRQFSNSRSEMNVSTLELGDSALYLCASSFQGASGELFFGEGSRLTVL.

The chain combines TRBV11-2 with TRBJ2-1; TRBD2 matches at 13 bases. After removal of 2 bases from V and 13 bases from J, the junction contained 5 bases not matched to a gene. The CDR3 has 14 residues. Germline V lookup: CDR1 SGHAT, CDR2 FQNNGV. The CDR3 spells CASSLQGLAGVQFF. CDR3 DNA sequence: TGTGCCAGCAGCTTACAAGGACTAGCGGGAGTACAGTTCTTC.

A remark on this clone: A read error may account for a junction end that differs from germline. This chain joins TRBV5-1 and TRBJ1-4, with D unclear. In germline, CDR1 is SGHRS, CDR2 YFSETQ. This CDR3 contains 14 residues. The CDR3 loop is CASSLELSKEKLFF. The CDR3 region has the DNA TGCGCCAGCAGCTTGGAACTTTCTAAAGAAAAACTGTTTTTT.

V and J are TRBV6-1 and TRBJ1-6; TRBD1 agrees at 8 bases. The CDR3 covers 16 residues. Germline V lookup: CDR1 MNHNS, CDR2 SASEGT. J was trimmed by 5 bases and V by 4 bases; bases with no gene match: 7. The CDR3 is CASSGRQGSDNSPLHF. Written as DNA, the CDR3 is TGTGCCAGCAGTGGGAGACAGGGGTCTGATAATTCACCCCTCCACTTT.

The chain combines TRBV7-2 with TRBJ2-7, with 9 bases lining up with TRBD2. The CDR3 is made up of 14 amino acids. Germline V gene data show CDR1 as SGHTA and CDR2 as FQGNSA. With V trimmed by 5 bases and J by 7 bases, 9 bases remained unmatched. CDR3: CASSRDSGSREQYF. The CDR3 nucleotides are TGTGCCAGCAGCCGCGATAGCGGGAGTCGAGAGCAGTACTTC.

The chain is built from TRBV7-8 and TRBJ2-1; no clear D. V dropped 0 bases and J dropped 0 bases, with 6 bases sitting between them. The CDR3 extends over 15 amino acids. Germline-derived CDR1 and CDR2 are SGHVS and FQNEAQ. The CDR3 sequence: CASSLALSSYNEQFF. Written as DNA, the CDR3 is TGTGCCAGCAGCTTAGCGCTTAGCTCCTACAATGAGCAGTTCTTC.

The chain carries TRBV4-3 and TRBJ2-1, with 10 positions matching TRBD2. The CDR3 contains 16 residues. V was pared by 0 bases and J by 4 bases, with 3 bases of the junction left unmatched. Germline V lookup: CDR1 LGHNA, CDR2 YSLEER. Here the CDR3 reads CASSQDWTSGYNEQFF. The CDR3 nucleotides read TGCGCCAGCAGCCAAGATTGGACTAGCGGATACAATGAGCAGTTCTTC.

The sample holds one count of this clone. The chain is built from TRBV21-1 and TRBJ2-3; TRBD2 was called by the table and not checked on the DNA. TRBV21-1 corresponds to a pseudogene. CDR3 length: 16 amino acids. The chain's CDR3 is CASSPGCGTSADTQYF. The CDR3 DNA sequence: TGTGCCAGCAGCCCCGGGTGTGGGACTAGCGCAGATACGCAGTATTTT.

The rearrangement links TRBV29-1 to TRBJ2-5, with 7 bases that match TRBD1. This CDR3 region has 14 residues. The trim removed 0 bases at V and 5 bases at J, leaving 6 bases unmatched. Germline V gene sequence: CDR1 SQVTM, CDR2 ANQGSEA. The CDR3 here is CSVEEGTAWETQYF. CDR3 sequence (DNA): TGCAGCGTTGAAGAGGGGACAGCCTGGGAGACCCAGTACTTC.

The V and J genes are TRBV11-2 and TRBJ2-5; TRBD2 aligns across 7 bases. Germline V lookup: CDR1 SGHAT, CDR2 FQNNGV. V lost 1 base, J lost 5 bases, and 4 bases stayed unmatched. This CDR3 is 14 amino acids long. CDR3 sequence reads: CASSLVGGSETQYF. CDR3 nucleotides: TGTGCCAGCAGCTTAGTGGGAGGGTCGGAGACCCAGTACTTC. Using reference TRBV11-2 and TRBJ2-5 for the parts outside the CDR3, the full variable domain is EAGVAQSPRYKIIEKRQSVAFWCNPISGHATLYWYQQILGQGPKLLIQFQNNGVVDDSQLPKDRFSAERLKGVDSTLKIQPAKLEDSAVYLCASSLVGGSETQYFGPGTRLLVL.

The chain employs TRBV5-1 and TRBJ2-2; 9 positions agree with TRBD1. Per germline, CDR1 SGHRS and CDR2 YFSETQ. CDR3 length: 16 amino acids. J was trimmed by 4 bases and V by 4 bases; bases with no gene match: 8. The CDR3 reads CASSPDRGPSTGELFF. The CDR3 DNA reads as TGCGCCAGCAGCCCGGACAGGGGCCCGAGCACCGGGGAGCTGTTTTTT.

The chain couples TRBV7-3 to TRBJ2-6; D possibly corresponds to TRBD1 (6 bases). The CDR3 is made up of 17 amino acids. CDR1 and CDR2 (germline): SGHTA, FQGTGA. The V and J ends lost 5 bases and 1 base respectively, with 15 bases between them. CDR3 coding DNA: TGTGCCAGCAGCCAAGAGATCGGACAGTCTGGGGCCAACGTCCTGACTTTC. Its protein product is CASSQEIGQSGANVLTF.

The CDR3 protein is CASRTGGEVEAFF. DNA for the CDR3: TGTGCCAGTAGGACGGGGGGGGAAGTTGAAGCTTTCTTT. J is TRBJ1-1 and V is TRBV19, with D possibly matching TRBD1 (5 bases). Germline assignment: CDR1 LNHDA and CDR2 SQIVND (reference sequence). The CDR3 runs to 13 residues. V was shortened by 6 bases and J by 7 bases, with 15 bases between the two germline ends.

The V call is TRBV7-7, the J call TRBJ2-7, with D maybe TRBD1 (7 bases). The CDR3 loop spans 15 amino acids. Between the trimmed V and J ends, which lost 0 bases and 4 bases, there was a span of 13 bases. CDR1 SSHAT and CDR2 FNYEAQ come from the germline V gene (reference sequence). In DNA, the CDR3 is TGTGCCAGCAGCTTAGCCCCCCAGGGGGGATACGAGCAGTACTTC. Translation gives CASSLAPQGGYEQYF.

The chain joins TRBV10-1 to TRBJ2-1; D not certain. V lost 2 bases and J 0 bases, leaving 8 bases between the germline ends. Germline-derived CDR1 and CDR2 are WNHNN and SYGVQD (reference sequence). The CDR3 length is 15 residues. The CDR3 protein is CASSEVRSSYNEQFF. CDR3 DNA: TGCGCCAGCAGTGAGGTGAGGAGCTCCTACAATGAGCAGTTCTTC.

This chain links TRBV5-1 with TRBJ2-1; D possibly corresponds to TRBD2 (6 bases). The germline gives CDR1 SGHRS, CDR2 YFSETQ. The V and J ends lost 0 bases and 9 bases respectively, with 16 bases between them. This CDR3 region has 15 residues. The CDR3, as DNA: TGCGCCAGCAGCTTGGCTCCTAGCGCGGGGTCTGAGCAGTTCTTC. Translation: CASSLAPSAGSEQFF.

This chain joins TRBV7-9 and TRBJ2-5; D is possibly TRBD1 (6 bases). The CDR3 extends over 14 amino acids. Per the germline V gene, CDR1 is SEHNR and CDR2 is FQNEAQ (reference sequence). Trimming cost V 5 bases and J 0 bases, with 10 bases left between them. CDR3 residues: CASSLTGNQETQYF. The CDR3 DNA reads TGTGCCAGCAGCCTCACAGGGAACCAAGAGACCCAGTACTTC.

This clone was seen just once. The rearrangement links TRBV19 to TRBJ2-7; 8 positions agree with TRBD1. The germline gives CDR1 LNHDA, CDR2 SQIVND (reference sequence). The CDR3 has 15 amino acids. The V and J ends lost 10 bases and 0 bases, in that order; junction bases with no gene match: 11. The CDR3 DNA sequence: TGTGCCACCCAACCGGGACAGGATTACTCCTACGAGCAGTACTTC. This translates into CATQPGQDYSYEQYF.

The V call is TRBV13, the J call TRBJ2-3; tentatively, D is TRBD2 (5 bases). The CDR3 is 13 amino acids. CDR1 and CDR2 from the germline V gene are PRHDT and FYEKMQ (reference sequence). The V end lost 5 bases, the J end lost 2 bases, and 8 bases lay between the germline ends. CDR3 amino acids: CASSRLLTDTQYF. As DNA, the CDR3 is TGTGCCAGCAGCCGACTACTCACAGATACGCAGTATTTT.

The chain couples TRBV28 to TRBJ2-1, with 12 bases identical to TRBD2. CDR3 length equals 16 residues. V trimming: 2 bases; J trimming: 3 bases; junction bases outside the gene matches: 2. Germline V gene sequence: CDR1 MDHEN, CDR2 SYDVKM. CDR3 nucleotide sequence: TGTGCCAGCAGTTTAATGACTAGCGGGAGCTACAATGAGCAGTTCTTC. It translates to CASSLMTSGSYNEQFF. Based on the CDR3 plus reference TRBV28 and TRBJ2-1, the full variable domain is DVKVTQSSRYLVKRTGEKVFLECVQDMDHENMFWYRQDPGLGLRLIYFSYDVKMKEKGDIPEGYSVSREKKERFSLILESASTNQTSMYLCASSLMTSGSYNEQFFGPGTRLTVL.